This TCR beta chain was captured by sequencing in a study of T cells in Graves' hyperthyroidism and ophthalmopathy. RNA transcripts gave rise to amplified TCR beta CDR3 regions. Using the HTBI primer set, a first-round RT-PCR was run on the TCR CDR3. TCRdb processed the multiplex PCR reads anew with MiXCR; each CDR3 protein has one entry. The sample lists around 620,000 distinct CDR3 sequences, roughly 15% occurring once. Concerning this clonotype: Its specificity is unknown.

Study outcomes and limitations: It was a median about 6.5 months before onset that the model predicted ophthalmopathy.

CDR1 and CDR2 (germline): SGHTA, FQGNSA. CDR3 length equals 17 residues. Trimming removed 6 bases from V and 6 bases from J, with 26 bases in between. Each diagnosis was grounded in clinical symptoms, serum thyroxine and TRAb, thyroid ultrasound, and orbital computed tomography. Using around 10 ml of fresh peripheral blood, PBMCs were prepared. The specimen sequenced was blood. The clonotype was recovered from a woman younger than 45 with Graves' hyperthyroidism. The chain links TRBV7-2 to TRBJ2-5; maybe TRBD1 (7 bases). Here the CDR3 DNA reads TGTGCCAGCAGAACCCGACAGGGCGGGACCGGGGTGAAGACCCAGTACTTC. Translation gives CASRTRQGGTGVKTQYF.